This T cell receptor (beta chain) was identified during a study of cytomegalovirus exposure and HLA in healthy donors (dated by TCRdb to 2016 to 2017). For the wider study: According to a later analysis, one platform produced both the 120 validation repertoires and the roughly 660 repertoires of the first cohort. A separate validation cohort of roughly 130 different subjects was used in addition to the 666-subject first cohort. The study aimed to test whether signatures of past pathogen exposure could be identified by cataloging public T cell receptors. High-throughput TCR immunosequencing, statistical association of individual TCRs with disease status, and machine learning were combined to predict cytomegalovirus infection status.

CDR1 and CDR2 are read off the germline V gene as SGHTA and FQGTGA. The CDR3 goes from the cysteine to the phenylalanine over 16 residues. The retained sequence is limited to the CDR3, 48 bases, with the frame set at the first base. V lost 1 base and J lost 3 bases, and the count of bases not matched to a germline gene is 7. This clone was detected only once. Its binding antigen is unknown. No qualities accompany the bases; no much larger clone lies one base away. Summary of the overall study and its limitations: A total of about 180 TCR beta chains were listed by the study as associated with cytomegalovirus. A later analysis found that TCRs clustered in the first cohort also tended to co-occur in the 95 to 150 validation repertoires, with 90% to 95% of cluster scores above 0. It was suggested by the authors that the approach could potentially be generalized to other disease states and immunological phenotypes. Across donors, most TCR sequences were observed very rarely, whereas some public TCRs were present in many individuals. The validation cohort had no HLA typing available for a later analysis, so co-occurrence within that cohort was assessed over all 110 or so repertoires. The classifier was reported to diagnose cytomegalovirus status with high specificity and sensitivity in both the original and validation cohorts. Three of the identified cytomegalovirus-associated TCR beta chains were confirmed in vitro to be specific for cytomegalovirus antigens.

Library construction relied on the immunoSEQ multiplex PCR assay. The original pipeline was this. A statistical classification framework was developed to diagnose cytomegalovirus status using the catalog of TCR beta chain sequences. TCRdb stores this immuneACCESS table with in-frame sequences only. Part of the clones is absent; in the studies checked, under half of the shortfall reflects unresolved V genes, and no reason is known for the rest. The V and J calls and the clone size are those of that table, but D and trimming were determined from the DNA. The sample data list about 240,000 clones, and approximately 86% of these were observed just once. Over 0.95% of the sample belongs to the ten largest clones. Donors formed part of the validation cohort, which comprised 120 subjects and was distinct from the first cohort of 670 or so subjects.

The V and J genes are TRBV7-3 and TRBJ2-3, and 7 junction bases match TRBD2. The clonotype was recovered from a woman aged 25-40 years in good health and CMV-seropositive. Sequenced sample: PBMCs. The CDR3 region reads CASSLRGTTSTDTQYF. The nucleotide sequence is TGTGCCAGCAGCTTAAGAGGGACTACCTCTACAGATACGCAGTATTTT.